These T cell receptor beta chains were read from a single sample in a study of prognosis after radiotherapy for stage I lung cancer. MiXCR was run by TCRdb on the multiplex PCR reads, yielding one entry per CDR3 protein. The sample records about 51,000 distinct CDR3 sequences, 30% to 35% being singletons. The sample was PBMCs, taken before or after stereotactic body radiation therapy (not recorded which). All receptors derive from a donor over 45 with non-small cell lung cancer. The CDR3 runs from the conserved cysteine through the conserved F or W. D genes are given only for firm matches. Size values are once, few and many counts, or a class for expanded clones, and some rows have none.

TGTGCCAGCAGCCGTAACCTTAGGACAGGGGCCCCGGCGAACACTGAAGCTTTCTTT | CASSRNLRTGAPANTEAFF | 19 | TRBD1 | many | TRBJ1-1 | TRBV11-3
TGTGCCGCAAACTTGGGGACAGCTGGAGGGCCGAGGTCCTACAATGAGCAGTTCTTC | CAANLGTAGGPRSYNEQFF | 19 | . | few | TRBJ2-1 | TRBV10-3
TGTGCCAGCTCACCACTTTTGAACACCGGGGAGCTGTTTTTT | CASSPLLNTGELFF | 14 | . | many | TRBJ2-2 | TRBV18
TGCAGCGCGGGGGGGCAGGGGGCAGACGAGCAGTACTTC | CSAGGQGADEQYF | 13 | . | many | TRBJ2-7 | TRBV29-1
TGTGCCAGCAGCTCCTTCAGGCCCGAGACCCAGTACTTC | CASSSFRPETQYF | 13 | . | many | TRBJ2-5 | TRBV7-9
TGTGCCACCAGTCAGGGTAACTATGGCTACACCTTC | CATSQGNYGYTF | 12 | . | many | TRBJ1-2 | TRBV15
TGTGCCAGCAGCTTCGTTGAGGCCGTGGAGCTGTTTTTT | CASSFVEAVELFF | 13 | . | . | TRBJ2-2 | TRBV11-1
TGCAGCGGTAGGACTAGCGGGAGCGTAGGCAATGAGCAGTTCTTC | CSGRTSGSVGNEQFF | 15 | TRBD2 | . | TRBJ2-1 | TRBV29-1
TGTGCCAGCAGCCAAGGATCGGGACTTATCTACGAGCAGTACTTC | CASSQGSGLIYEQYF | 15 | . | many | TRBJ2-7 | TRBV3-1
TGTGCCAGCAGCCAAGGGGTCCCGAACACCGGGGAGCTGTTTTTT | CASSQGVPNTGELFF | 15 | . | many | TRBJ2-2 | TRBV3-2
TGCAGCGTTGGGGGACCTGGAAACACCATATATTTT | CSVGGPGNTIYF | 12 | . | many | TRBJ1-3 | TRBV29-1
TGTGCCAGCACCCACCCGGGGGACCACACCGGGGAGCTGTTTTTT | CASTHPGDHTGELFF | 15 | . | many | TRBJ2-2 | TRBV5-4
TGCGCCAGCAGAGGGGGACTAGCGGGAATAGGAGATACGCAGTATTTT | CASRGGLAGIGDTQYF | 16 | TRBD2 | many | TRBJ2-3 | TRBV5-1
TGTGCCACCAGCAGAGATTACAGCGGTATGGAGACCCAGTACTTC | CATSRDYSGMETQYF | 15 | . | few | TRBJ2-5 | TRBV15
TGCGCCAGCAGCTTGAGACTAGGGGAATCCGGGGAGCTGTTTTTT | CASSLRLGESGELFF | 15 | . | . | TRBJ2-2 | TRBV5-1
TGTGCCAGCAGCGTAGGGTTCGCAGATACGCAGTATTTT | CASSVGFADTQYF | 13 | . | many | TRBJ2-3 | TRBV9